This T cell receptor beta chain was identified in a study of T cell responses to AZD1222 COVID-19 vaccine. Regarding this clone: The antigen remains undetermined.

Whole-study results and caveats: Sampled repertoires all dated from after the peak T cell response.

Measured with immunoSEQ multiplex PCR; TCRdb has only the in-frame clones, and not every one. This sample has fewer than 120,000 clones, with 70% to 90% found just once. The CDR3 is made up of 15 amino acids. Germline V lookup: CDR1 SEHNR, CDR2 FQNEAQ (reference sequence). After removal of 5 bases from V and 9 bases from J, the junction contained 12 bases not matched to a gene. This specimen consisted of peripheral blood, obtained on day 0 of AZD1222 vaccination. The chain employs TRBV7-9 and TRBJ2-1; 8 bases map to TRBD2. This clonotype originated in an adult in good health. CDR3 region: CASSQANREGREQFF. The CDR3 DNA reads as TGTGCCAGCAGCCAAGCAAACCGGGAGGGCCGTGAGCAGTTCTTC.